Listed below are T cell receptor beta chains from one sample, sequenced in a study of response to subunit inactivated influenza vaccine. TCRdb reanalysed the RT-PCR reads using MiXCR and keeps one entry per CDR3 protein. The sample records a few hundred thousand distinct CDR3 sequences, around 13% being singletons. Material: PBMCs from blood, obtained approximately 13 days after vaccination. The receptors stem from a middle-aged man who received an inactivated influenza vaccine. CDR3s include the opening cysteine and the closing phenylalanine or tryptophan. The order of the fields is D gene, CDR3 length, clone size, J gene, V gene, CDR3 protein, CDR3 DNA. The D gene is left open where the match is weak. Not every row has a clone size; where given, it reads once, few, many or a size class.

. 12 . TRBJ2-7 TRBV10-3 CATRGSLYEQYF TGTGCCACCCGGGGCAGTCTCTACGAGCAGTACTTC
. 15 . TRBJ2-7 TRBV19 CASSAGTGRSYEQYF TGTGCCAGTAGTGCCGGGACGGGGAGGTCCTACGAGCAGTACTTC
TRBD1 14 . TRBJ2-7 TRBV6-1 CASRETGPLGEQYF TGTGCCAGCAGGGAGACAGGGCCTTTAGGCGAGCAGTACTTC
TRBD2 13 few TRBJ2-1 TRBV20-1 CSESGLGDNEQFF TGCAGTGAGTCGGGACTAGGGGACAATGAGCAGTTCTTC
TRBD2 16 many TRBJ2-5 TRBV6-2/TRBV6-3 CASTSTSGRAQETQYF TGTGCCAGCACCTCGACTAGCGGGAGGGCCCAAGAGACCCAGTACTTC
TRBD2 15 . TRBJ2-7 TRBV12-3/TRBV12-4 CASSRHTGGSYEQYF TGTGCCAGCAGCCGACACACGGGGGGGTCCTACGAGCAGTACTTC
. 14 . TRBJ1-1 TRBV7-3 CASSPSSLNTEAFF TGTGCCAGCAGCCCCTCTTCCCTGAACACTGAAGCTTTCTTT
TRBD2 16 . TRBJ2-7 TRBV7-9 CASSLFALAGNHEQYF TGTGCCAGCAGCTTATTTGCACTAGCGGGGAATCACGAGCAGTACTTC
. 15 . TRBJ1-5 TRBV7-2 CASSLGLGPNQPQHF TGTGCCAGCAGCTTAGGTCTGGGGCCCAATCAGCCCCAGCATTTT
. 13 . TRBJ1-1 TRBV20-1 CSARRALNTEAFF TGCAGTGCTAGACGAGCACTGAACACTGAAGCTTTCTTT
. 14 . TRBJ1-2 TRBV2 CASSERREDYGYTF TGTGCCAGCAGTGAAAGGAGGGAGGACTATGGCTACACCTTC
. 14 few TRBJ2-7 TRBV20-1 CSATRGYSSYEQYF TGCAGTGCTACAAGGGGGTACAGCTCCTACGAGCAGTACTTC
. 14 . TRBJ1-1 TRBV20-1 CSARIPGSNTEAFF TGCAGTGCTAGAATTCCGGGCTCGAACACTGAAGCTTTCTTT
TRBD2 15 few TRBJ2-7 TRBV19 CASSIGTGLAYEQYF TGTGCCAGTAGTATAGGGACGGGACTAGCCTACGAGCAGTACTTC
. 18 few TRBJ1-1 TRBV20-1 CSAREWGYGGSGNTEAFF TGCAGTGCTAGAGAGTGGGGATACGGAGGGTCGGGGAACACTGAAGCTTTCTTT
. 13 . TRBJ2-1 TRBV29-1 CSVDSGSYNEQFF TGCAGCGTTGATTCGGGATCCTACAATGAGCAGTTCTTC
. 14 few TRBJ2-5 TRBV15 CATSLGMGQETQYF TGTGCCACCAGCCTGGGAATGGGCCAAGAGACCCAGTACTTC
TRBD1 16 . TRBJ2-3 TRBV4-2 CASSPDRGGIQDTQYF TGTGCCAGCAGCCCGGACAGGGGCGGTATTCAAGATACGCAGTATTTT
TRBD1 16 . TRBJ2-6 TRBV6-1 CASTDRVRSGANVLTF TGTGCCAGCACCGACAGGGTTAGGAGTGGGGCCAACGTCCTGACTTTC